The rows below give T cell receptor beta chains drawn from one sample of a study of molecular identifiers for immune sequencing clone quantification. TCRdb reanalysed the PCR reads using MiXCR and keeps one entry per CDR3 protein. The sample holds about 65,000 distinct CDR3 sequences; less than 20% are singletons and the top ten take roughly 1.5%. Sequencing was performed on naive CD8+ T cells from blood, with Jurkat cell RNA spiked in. The source is a human donor in good health. Some libraries in this study had Jurkat cell RNA spiked in. The CDR3 runs from the conserved cysteine through the conserved F or W. The D gene is left open where the match is weak. Expanded clones get a size class; other rows say once, few or many, or leave the size out.

TRBJ2-5	many	TRBV4-1	-	CATSSVGVVIQETQYF	TGCGCCACGTCAAGTGTCGGTGTCGTGATTCAAGAGACCCAGTACTTC
TRBJ2-3	many	TRBV27	-	CASSLVQHTDTQYF	TGTGCCAGCAGTTTAGTACAACACACAGATACGCAGTATTTT
TRBJ1-1	many	TRBV11-2	-	CASSHLSEAFF	TGTGCCAGCAGCCATTTATCTGAAGCTTTCTTT
TRBJ2-1	many	TRBV20-1	TRBD2	CSASDGRFIDEQFF	TGCAGTGCTAGCGACGGGAGGTTTATAGATGAGCAGTTCTTC
TRBJ2-7	many	TRBV7-3	-	CASSLVGRGDEQYF	TGTGCCAGCAGCTTGGTCGGAAGGGGGGACGAGCAGTACTTC
TRBJ2-1	-	TRBV12-3/TRBV12-4	-	CASATAGSSYNEQFF	TGTGCCAGCGCTACCGCGGGGAGCTCCTACAATGAGCAGTTCTTC
TRBJ2-2	-	TRBV28	-	CASRSPGAGELFF	TGTGCCAGCAGATCCCCAGGCGCCGGGGAGCTGTTTTTT
TRBJ2-5	-	TRBV19	-	CASSAGLNYQETQYF	TGTGCCAGTAGTGCGGGACTGAACTACCAAGAGACCCAGTACTTC
TRBJ2-5	few	TRBV18	TRBD1	CASSPLTGALETQYF	TGTGCCAGCTCACCCCTCACAGGGGCCCTAGAGACCCAGTACTTC
TRBJ2-1	-	TRBV20-1	TRBD2	CSARVPSPTSGSAEQFF	TGCAGTGCTAGAGTCCCTTCGCCAACTAGCGGGAGTGCTGAGCAGTTCTTC
TRBJ2-1	many	TRBV25-1	-	CASSEGGTYYNEQFF	TGTGCCAGCAGTGAAGGGGGGACTTACTACAATGAGCAGTTCTTC
TRBJ2-1	few	TRBV10-3	TRBD2	CAIREYTSGGSSYNEQFF	TGTGCCATCAGAGAATATACTAGCGGGGGAAGCTCCTACAATGAGCAGTTCTTC
TRBJ2-5	many	TRBV5-6	TRBD2	CASSSGLAGQETQYF	TGTGCCAGCAGCTCCGGACTAGCGGGACAAGAGACCCAGTACTTC
TRBJ2-7	many	TRBV12-3/TRBV12-4	TRBD1	CASRGTGEGIYEQYF	TGTGCCAGCAGGGGGACAGGGGAGGGAATCTACGAGCAGTACTTC
TRBJ1-1	many	TRBV7-9	TRBD1	CASSLGGQLNTEAFF	TGTGCCAGCAGCTTAGGGGGACAGCTGAACACTGAAGCTTTCTTT
TRBJ2-2	many	TRBV29-1	-	CSVEQANTGELFF	TGCAGCGTTGAACAGGCGAACACCGGGGAGCTGTTTTTT
TRBJ2-3	many	TRBV10-3	TRBD2	CAISGGTSGTLTDTQYF	TGTGCCATCAGTGGCGGGACTAGCGGGACTCTCACAGATACGCAGTATTTT
TRBJ2-1	many	TRBV24-1	-	CATSGKGLWTSYNEQFF	TGTGCCACCAGTGGGAAAGGTTTGTGGACCTCCTACAATGAGCAGTTCTTC
TRBJ2-1	many	TRBV4-3	TRBD2	CASSQDSGTYNEQFF	TGCGCCAGCAGCCAAGATAGCGGGACCTACAATGAGCAGTTCTTC
TRBJ2-2	few	TRBV20-1	-	CSARSLNTGELFF	TGCAGTGCCCGCAGCTTGAACACCGGGGAGCTGTTTTTT
TRBJ2-7	many	TRBV7-9	TRBD2	CASSSQGLAAPSYEQYF	TGTGCCAGCAGCTCCCAGGGACTAGCGGCTCCTTCCTACGAGCAGTACTTC
TRBJ2-4	-	TRBV4-2	TRBD2	CASSQELDSGGYKANF	TGTGCCAGCAGCCAAGAGCTGGATAGCGGGGGATACAAGGCGAACTTC
TRBJ1-1	-	TRBV5-5	-	CASSLWDKLNEAFF	TGTGCCAGCAGCTTGTGGGACAAACTTAATGAAGCTTTCTTT
TRBJ2-2	-	TRBV4-1	-	CASSQTDVYSGELFF	TGCGCCAGCAGCCAGACAGACGTCTACTCCGGGGAGCTGTTTTTT
TRBJ1-3	-	TRBV7-2	-	CASSTWTSSGNTIYF	TGTGCCAGCAGCACATGGACGAGCTCTGGAAACACCATATATTTT
TRBJ2-2	-	TRBV2	-	CACIKNTGELFF	TGTGCCTGCATTAAGAACACCGGGGAGCTGTTTTTT
TRBJ2-2	many	TRBV28	-	CASSSSPSGELFF	TGTGCCAGCAGTTCATCTCCGTCCGGGGAGCTGTTTTTT
TRBJ2-7	-	TRBV11-1	-	CASNFAGPYGQYF	TGTGCCAGCAACTTCGCAGGTCCCTACGGGCAGTACTTC
TRBJ1-5	many	TRBV6-1	-	CASSERWQNSNQPQHF	TGTGCCAGCAGTGAAAGGTGGCAAAATAGCAATCAGCCCCAGCATTTT
TRBJ2-7	many	TRBV19	TRBD2	CASSATSVEQYF	TGTGCCAGTAGTGCTACTAGCGTTGAGCAGTACTTC
TRBJ2-7	few	TRBV20-1	-	CSARPRSSYEQYF	TGCAGTGCTAGGCCCAGGAGCTCCTACGAGCAGTACTTC
TRBJ1-1	many	TRBV9	-	CASFPTGGSAEAFF	TGTGCCAGCTTTCCCACCGGTGGGTCGGCTGAAGCTTTCTTT
TRBJ2-7	many	TRBV20-1	-	CSAPSRALYEQYF	TGCAGTGCCCCCTCCCGGGCACTCTACGAGCAGTACTTC
TRBJ2-1	few	TRBV3-1	TRBD1	CASSGPGQGHNEQFF	TGTGCCAGCTCCGGACCGGGACAGGGACACAATGAGCAGTTCTTC
TRBJ2-3	medium-sized	TRBV29-1	TRBD2	CSVDGTREDGSDTQYF	TGCAGCGTTGACGGGACGCGGGAGGATGGTTCAGATACGCAGTATTTT
TRBJ1-5	many	TRBV7-9	-	CASTPTGGGNQPQHF	TGTGCCAGCACCCCGACAGGAGGCGGCAATCAGCCCCAGCATTTT
TRBJ1-1	-	TRBV27	-	CASSLLPILNTEVFF	TGTGCCAGCAGTTTATTACCGATTTTGAACACTGAAGTTTTCTTT
TRBJ2-1	many	TRBV4-1	-	CASSQTPGPTYNEQFF	TGCGCCAGCAGCCAAACTCCGGGACCGACCTACAATGAGCAGTTCTTC
TRBJ2-7	-	TRBV12-3/TRBV12-4	-	CASSRDSRGYEQYF	TGCGCCAGCAGTCGGGACTCGCGGGGCTACGAGCAGTACTTC
TRBJ2-1	-	TRBV5-1	TRBD2	CASSLALGLENNEQFF	TGCGCCAGCAGCTTGGCATTGGGACTAGAAAACAATGAGCAGTTCTTC
TRBJ2-3	-	TRBV27	-	CASSLAAPVDTQYF	TGTGCCAGCAGTTTAGCAGCCCCGGTAGATACGCAGTATTTT
TRBJ2-5	many	TRBV19	TRBD1	CASSIVGQGVRQETQYF	TGTGCCAGTAGTATTGTGGGACAGGGGGTTCGCCAAGAGACCCAGTACTTC
TRBJ1-5	many	TRBV7-8	TRBD1	CASSRRQGRNQPQHF	TGTGCCAGCAGCCGACGACAGGGCAGAAATCAGCCCCAGCATTTT
TRBJ2-3	many	TRBV7-2	TRBD2	CASSFLAGESTDTQYF	TGTGCCAGCAGTTTTCTAGCGGGAGAAAGCACAGATACGCAGTATTTT
TRBJ2-7	-	TRBV11-3	TRBD2	CASSLGGLPRASYEQYF	TGTGCCAGCAGCTTAGGGGGACTACCGAGAGCTTCCTACGAGCAGTACTTC
TRBJ2-5	many	TRBV27	TRBD2	CASSLGLAGSQETQYF	TGTGCCAGCAGTCTCGGACTAGCGGGAAGCCAAGAGACCCAGTACTTC
TRBJ1-1	many	TRBV4-1	TRBD1	CASSQETGAVYTEAFF	TGCGCCAGCAGCCAAGAAACAGGGGCCGTCTACACTGAAGCTTTCTTT